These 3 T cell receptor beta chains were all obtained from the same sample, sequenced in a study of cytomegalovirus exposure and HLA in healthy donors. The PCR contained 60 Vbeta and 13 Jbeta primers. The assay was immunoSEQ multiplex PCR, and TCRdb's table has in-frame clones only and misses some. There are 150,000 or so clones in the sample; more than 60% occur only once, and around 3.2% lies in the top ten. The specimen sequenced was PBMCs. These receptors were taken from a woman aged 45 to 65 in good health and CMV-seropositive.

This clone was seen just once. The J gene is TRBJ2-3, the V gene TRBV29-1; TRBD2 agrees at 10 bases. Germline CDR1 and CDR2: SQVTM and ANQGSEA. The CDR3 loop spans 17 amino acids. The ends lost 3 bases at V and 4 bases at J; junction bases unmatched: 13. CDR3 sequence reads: CSVDGSSGRGYADTQYF. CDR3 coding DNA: TGCAGCGTTGATGGTTCTAGCGGGAGAGGCTATGCAGATACGCAGTATTTT.

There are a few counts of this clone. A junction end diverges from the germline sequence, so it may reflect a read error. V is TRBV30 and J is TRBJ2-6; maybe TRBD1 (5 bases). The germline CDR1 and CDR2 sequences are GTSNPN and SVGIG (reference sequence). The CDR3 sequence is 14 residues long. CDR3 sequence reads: CAWSRLSGANGLTF. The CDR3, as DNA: TGTGCCTGGAGTCGCCTCTCTGGGGCCAACGGCCTGACTTTC.

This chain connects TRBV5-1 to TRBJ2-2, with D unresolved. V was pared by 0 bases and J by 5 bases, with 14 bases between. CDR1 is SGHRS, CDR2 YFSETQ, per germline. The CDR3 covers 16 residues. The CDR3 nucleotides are TGCGCCAGCAGCTTGGCTGACGCGGTAGAAACCGGGGAGCTGTTTTTT. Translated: CASSLADAVETGELFF. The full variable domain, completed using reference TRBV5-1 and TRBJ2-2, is KAGVTQTPRYLIKTRGQQVTLSCSPISGHRSVSWYQQTPGQGLQFLFEYFSETQRNKGNFPGRFSGRQFSNSRSEMNVSTLELGDSALYLCASSLADAVETGELFFGEGSRLTVL.